Following are 14 T cell receptor beta chains from one sample sequenced in a study of T cell responses to AZD1222 COVID-19 vaccine. Produced via immunoSEQ multiplex PCR; TCRdb's table is partial and in-frame only. This table holds 150,000 or so clones, 92% found once. Specimen: peripheral blood, collected on day 0 of AZD1222 vaccination. Receptors were obtained from an adult in good health.

This chain joins TRBV27 and TRBJ2-3; 12 positions agree with TRBD2. Germline CDR1 and CDR2: MNHEY and SMNVEV (reference sequence). The CDR3 is 15 amino acids. The trim removed 0 bases at V and 8 bases at J, leaving 3 bases unmatched. The CDR3 protein is CASSLSSGLAGTQYF. CDR3 bases: TGTGCCAGCAGTTTATCCTCGGGACTAGCGGGTACGCAGTATTTT.

The V gene is TRBV6-6, the J gene TRBJ2-3, with no clear D. The V and J ends lost 10 bases and 4 bases respectively, with 18 bases between them. The CDR3 covers 14 residues. The germline gives CDR1 MNHNY, CDR2 SVGAGI (reference sequence). CDR3 DNA: TGTGCCATACAGCACCGGGCCGCCGCAGATACGCAGTATTTT. Its translation: CAIQHRAAADTQYF.

This chain uses TRBV10-3 with TRBJ1-2, with TRBD1 matching over 10 bases. The CDR3 is 15 amino acids. Looked up from germline, CDR1 is ENHRY and CDR2 is SYGVKD. V was pared by 2 bases and J by 4 bases, with 4 bases of the junction left unmatched. In nucleotides, the CDR3 is TGTGCCATCAGTGAGGGACAGGGGGGAGGCTATGGCTACACCTTC. Protein sequence: CAISEGQGGGYGYTF.

The J gene is TRBJ1-2, the V gene TRBV6-5, with 9 bases that match TRBD1. The germline gives CDR1 MNHEY, CDR2 SVGAGI. Trimming cost V 7 bases and J 6 bases; bases outside gene matches: 6. This CDR3 is built from 13 residues. CDR3 bases: TGTGCCAGCACTAGACAGGGGGTCGATGGCTACACCTTC. It specifies CASTRQGVDGYTF.

The V gene is TRBV18, the J gene TRBJ2-3, with unresolved D. The V gene lost 2 bases and the J gene lost 1 base, with 4 bases spanning the gap. Germline V gene lookup returns CDR1 KGHSH and CDR2 LQKENI. This CDR3 has 13 amino acids. The CDR3 loop is CASSPRGTDTQYF. CDR3 sequence (DNA): TGTGCCAGCTCACCAAGGGGCACAGATACGCAGTATTTT.

V is TRBV6-2 or TRBV6-3 and J is TRBJ2-5, with 8 bases aligning to TRBD1. Germline assignment: CDR1 MNHEY and CDR2 SVGEGT. The V segment lost 4 bases and the J segment 5 bases; nucleotides outside the gene matches: 9. This CDR3 is 15 amino acids long. The CDR3 coding sequence is TGTGCCAGCAGTTCTCAGGGGGCTGGGATCGAGACCCAGTACTTC. It encodes CASSSQGAGIETQYF.

CDR3 protein: CASSRRTDGETQYF. For the CDR3, the DNA is TGTGCCAGCAGCCGCAGGACAGACGGAGAGACCCAGTACTTC. This chain connects TRBV5-4 to TRBJ2-5, with D tentatively TRBD1 (6 bases). V shed 4 bases and J shed 4 bases, with 14 bases lying between them. CDR3 length: 14 residues. CDR1 SGHNT and CDR2 YYREEE come from the germline V gene (reference sequence).

The CDR3 here is CATSDLAGRSNQPQHF. CDR3 coding DNA: TGTGCCACCAGTGATTTGGCGGGACGGAGCAATCAGCCCCAGCATTTT. The chain employs TRBV24-1 and TRBJ1-5; TRBD1 is a possible D gene (5 bases). V lost 0 bases to trimming and J lost 1 base, with 9 bases between them. Per germline, CDR1 KGHDR and CDR2 SFDVKD. CDR3 length: 16 amino acids.

The chain uses TRBV10-3 and TRBJ2-1; 8 bases map to TRBD2. In germline, CDR1 is ENHRY, CDR2 SYGVKD. The CDR3 consists of 15 residues. V trimming: 3 bases; J trimming: 3 bases; junction bases outside the gene matches: 4. CDR3 region: CAISDGAGDYNEQFF. As DNA, the CDR3 is TGTGCCATCAGTGACGGAGCGGGGGACTACAATGAGCAGTTCTTC.

This chain connects TRBV6-5 to TRBJ2-7; no firm D call. Germline V CDR1 and CDR2: MNHEY, SVGAGI. The CDR3 is 13 amino acids. The V end lost 7 bases, the J end lost 3 bases, and 13 bases lay between the germline ends. CDR3 in amino acids: CASTRRRGYEQYF. As DNA, the CDR3 is TGTGCCAGCACACGGAGAAGAGGCTACGAGCAGTACTTC.

This chain uses TRBV4-1 with TRBJ2-5; 11 nucleotides agree with TRBD1. The ends lost 3 bases at V and 5 bases at J; junction bases unmatched: 8. The germline V gene has CDR1 MGHRA and CDR2 YSYEKL. The CDR3 is 16 residues long. The CDR3 loop is CASSHLVGQGDETQYF. CDR3 DNA: TGCGCCAGCAGCCACCTCGTGGGACAGGGGGACGAGACCCAGTACTTC.

The chain is built from TRBV20-1 and TRBJ1-2; no firm D call. Looked up from germline, CDR1 is DFQATT and CDR2 is SNEGSKA (reference sequence). The CDR3 loop spans 10 amino acids. The V and J ends lost 6 bases and 8 bases respectively, with 10 bases between them. This chain's CDR3 is CSAPVRGYTF. The CDR3 nucleotides read TGCAGTGCCCCCGTTCGCGGCTACACCTTC.

This clone was seen only once. The J gene is TRBJ2-7, the V gene TRBV4-1, with D hard to call. The CDR3 runs to 12 residues. V was cut by 5 bases and J by 2 bases, with 7 bases left in between. The germline V gene has CDR1 MGHRA and CDR2 YSYEKL. This CDR3 reads CASSEGPYEQYF. The CDR3, as DNA: TGCGCCAGCAGCGAAGGGCCCTACGAGCAGTACTTC.

The CDR3 protein is CASSLLSGGEQFF. As DNA, the CDR3 is TGTGCCAGCAGCTTACTCTCCGGCGGTGAGCAGTTCTTC. The V call is TRBV7-3, the J call TRBJ2-1, with D unresolved. CDR1 and CDR2 (germline): SGHTA, FQGTGA. V was shortened by 2 bases and J by 9 bases, with 11 bases between the two germline ends. This CDR3 has 13 amino acids.